This T cell receptor (beta chain) was recovered during a study of blood T cell repertoires in COVID-19. The protocol was immunoSEQ multiplex PCR, while the TCRdb copy is restricted to in-frame clones and leaves out a portion. The sample includes around 250,000 clones, roughly 84% of them seen just once. Each exposed participant met a COVID-19 case in the 2 weeks preceding study entry. V dropped 2 bases and J dropped 3; count of bases not matched to a gene: 1. The germline V gene encodes CDR1 SGHVS and CDR2 FNYEAQ. This CDR3 has 14 residues. The TCR was taken from a woman in her forties or fifties who had been exposed to COVID-19. This chain links TRBV7-6 with TRBJ2-7, with 10 bases that match TRBD1. The source material was PBMCs or T cells enriched from blood (not recorded which). DNA of the CDR3: TGTGCCAGCAGCTTACGGGACAGGGGCTACGAGCAGTACTTC. Amino acid sequence: CASSLRDRGYEQYF.